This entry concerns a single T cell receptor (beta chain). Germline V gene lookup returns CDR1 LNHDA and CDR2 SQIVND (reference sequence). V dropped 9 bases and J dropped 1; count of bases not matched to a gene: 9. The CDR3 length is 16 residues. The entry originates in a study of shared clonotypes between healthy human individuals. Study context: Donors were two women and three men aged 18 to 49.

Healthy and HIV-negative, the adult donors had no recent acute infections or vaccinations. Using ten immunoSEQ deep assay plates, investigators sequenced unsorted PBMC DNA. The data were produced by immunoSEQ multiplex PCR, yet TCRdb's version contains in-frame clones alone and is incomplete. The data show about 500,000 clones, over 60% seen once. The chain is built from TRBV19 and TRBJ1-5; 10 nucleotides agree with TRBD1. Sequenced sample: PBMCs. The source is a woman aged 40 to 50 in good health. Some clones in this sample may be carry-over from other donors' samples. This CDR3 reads CASEDRGIRSNQPQHF. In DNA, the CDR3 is TGTGCCAGCGAGGACAGGGGGATAAGGAGCAATCAGCCCCAGCATTTT.